This T cell receptor beta chain appears in the sequencing data of a study of early T cells in non-severe SARS-CoV-2 infection. Overall study context: Sequenced material consisted of bulk RNA (from unsorted whole blood), and chains were unpaired.

This clonotype was detected a few times. No antigen is known for it. Study-wide results and caveats: Anti-spike CD8 specificities were favored by VDJdb matching, whose results missed private and CD4 specificities.

The length of the CDR3 is 14 residues. Trimming pared 8 bases from V and 0 bases from J, leaving 10 bases between. Germline lookup yields CDR1 LGHDT and CDR2 YNNKEL (reference sequence). Individual cDNA molecules received unique molecular identifiers during library preparation. TCRdb reprocessed the 5' RACE reads with MiXCR, giving one entry per CDR3 protein. Of tens of thousands of distinct CDR3 sequences listed, more than 13% were seen once; the top ten hold roughly 11%. The sample consisted of whole blood. This sequence joins TRBV3-1 and TRBJ2-2, with TRBD2 as a possible D gene (5 bases). The TCR comes from an adult who was a healthcare worker with PCR-confirmed SARS-CoV-2 infection or an uninfected control (not recorded which). CDR3 bases: TGTGCCAGCGCCCTAGCCGCGAACACCGGGGAGCTGTTTTTT. Translated: CASALAANTGELFF.